These 12 T cell receptor beta chains came from one sample sequenced in a study of blood T cells in healthy people across ages. A J-beta primer mix and a sample-barcoded 5' primer were used in a second PCR of roughly 7 to 12 cycles. MiXCR, applied by TCRdb to the 5' RACE reads, yields one record per CDR3 protein. The sample has 750,000 to 950,000 distinct CDR3 sequences, roughly 26% seen once; the top ten hold 2.5% to 3.5%. These data also featured in a second study, about T cells of mothers and their children.

The sample consisted of blood. The receptors derive from a boy aged 5-17 years in good health.

This chain uses TRBV20-1 with TRBJ2-1; D uncertain. The CDR3 is 15 amino acids. V lost 6 bases and J 10 bases, leaving 25 bases between the germline ends. Germline-derived CDR1 and CDR2 are DFQATT and SNEGSKA (reference sequence). The CDR3 loop is CSADLQASIVSEQFF. CDR3 sequence (DNA): TGCAGTGCCGACCTCCAGGCCTCAATTGTAAGCGAGCAGTTCTTC.

Remarks on this clonotype: The junction shows a germline mismatch at one end, possibly a read error. This chain links TRBV7-3 with TRBJ1-1; D is uncertain. Germline values: CDR1 SGHTA, CDR2 FQGTGA. The CDR3 runs 15 residues. CDR3 residues: CASSLASTENTEALF. For the CDR3, the DNA is TGTGCCAGCAGCTTAGCCTCAACAGAGAACACTGAAGCTCTCTTT. Looking up the rest from reference TRBV7-3 and TRBJ1-1 gives the full variable domain: GAGVSQTPSNKVTEKGKYVELRCDPISGHTALYWYRQSLGQGPEFLIYFQGTGAADDSGLPNDRFFAVRPEGSVSTLKIQRTERGDSAVYLCASSLASTENTEALFGQGTRLTVV.

The chain employs TRBV20-1 and TRBJ2-2; no reliable D call. The V and J ends lost 6 bases and 6 bases respectively, with 11 bases between them. The CDR3 is 12 residues long. Per the germline V gene, CDR1 is DFQATT and CDR2 is SNEGSKA (reference sequence). The CDR3 protein is CSACCDSGELFF. The CDR3 nucleotides are TGCAGTGCCTGTTGTGACTCCGGGGAGCTGTTTTTT.

This clonotype appeared a few times. The chain combines TRBV4-1 with TRBJ2-6; D is unclear. Germline V CDR1 and CDR2: MGHRA, YSYEKL. The V end was cut by 0 bases, the J end by 0 bases, with 9 bases between. This CDR3 spans 17 amino acids. CDR3 protein: CASSQELSVSGANVLTF. CDR3 in DNA: TGCGCCAGCAGCCAAGAACTGTCGGTCTCTGGGGCCAACGTCCTGACTTTC.

The V gene is TRBV4-1, the J gene TRBJ1-1, with D unresolved. Trimming took off 4 bases at V and 4 bases at J, with 13 bases between the two ends. Germline V gives CDR1 MGHRA, CDR2 YSYEKL. This CDR3 is built from 14 residues. The CDR3 reads CASSPISEGTEAFF. The CDR3 bases are TGCGCCAGCAGCCCGATATCGGAGGGCACTGAAGCTTTCTTT.

This clonotype was detected only a few times. The genes are TRBV2 and TRBJ2-5, with 10 bases matching TRBD2. The CDR3 has 16 residues. With V trimmed by 0 bases and J by 5 bases, 6 bases remained unmatched. The germline CDR1 and CDR2 sequences are SNHLY and FYNNEI. The CDR3 DNA sequence: TGTGCCAGCAGTGAAGCTTCTAGCGGGGGATGGGAGACCCAGTACTTC. Its protein is CASSEASSGGWETQYF. Looking up the rest from reference TRBV2 and TRBJ2-5 gives the full variable domain: EPEVTQTPSHQVTQMGQEVILRCVPISNHLYFYWYRQILGQKVEFLVSFYNNEISEKSEIFDDQFSVERPDGSNFTLKIRSTKLEDSAMYFCASSEASSGGWETQYFGPGTRLLVL.

Only a few counts were recorded for this clonotype. The chain joins TRBV28 to TRBJ2-7, with D perhaps matching TRBD2 (6 bases). The CDR3 loop spans 15 amino acids. The germline V gene encodes CDR1 MDHEN and CDR2 SYDVKM. V was clipped by 6 bases and J by 2 bases, with 17 bases between them. CDR3 region: CASRRGAWVPYEQYF. For the CDR3, the DNA is TGTGCCAGCAGGCGGGGTGCGTGGGTTCCCTACGAGCAGTACTTC.

This chain connects TRBV5-5 to TRBJ1-3; weak D call: TRBD1 (5 bases). The CDR3 consists of 14 residues. Trimming left V 4 bases short and J 2 bases short, with 10 bases between. CDR1 is SGHKS, CDR2 YYEKEE, per germline (reference sequence). CDR3 in amino acids: CASSPGPTGNTIYF. CDR3 in DNA: TGTGCCAGCAGCCCGGGACCGACTGGAAACACCATATATTTT.

This clonotype was detected only a few times. The rearrangement uses TRBV21-1 and TRBJ2-5; whether TRBD1, the table's D call, matches the DNA was not checked. TRBV21-1 represents a pseudogene. The CDR3 has 15 residues. CDR3 residues: CASSKGARGDREQLF. The DNA for the CDR3 is TGTGCCAGCAGCAAAGGTGCTCGGGGGGACCGGGAGCAGCTCTTC.

This chain connects TRBV5-1 to TRBJ1-1; maybe TRBD1 (5 bases). There are 12 residues in the CDR3. Trimming left V 4 bases short and J 11 bases short, with 15 bases between. The germline CDR1 and CDR2 sequences are SGHRS and YFSETQ. As DNA, the CDR3 is TGCGCCAGCAGCCCCGGAGGGGACGAGGCTTTCTTT. Protein sequence: CASSPGGDEAFF.

V usage is TRBV10-3 and J usage is TRBJ2-1, with 9 nucleotides matching TRBD1. Germline CDR1 reads ENHRY; CDR2 reads SYGVKD. The CDR3 length is 15 residues. The V and J ends lost 6 bases and 1 base, in that order; junction bases with no gene match: 4. The CDR3 sequence: CAISLQGASYNEQFF. The CDR3 bases are TGTGCCATCAGCTTACAGGGGGCTTCCTACAATGAGCAGTTCTTC.

About this clonotype: The CDR3 carries no conserved terminal phenylalanine or tryptophan, so it likely arises from a read error. This sequence joins TRBV29-1 and TRBJ2-3, with D hard to call. Trimming stripped 3 bases from V and 4 bases from J, with 11 bases between. Germline-derived CDR1 and CDR2 are SQVTM and ANQGSEA. The CDR3 consists of 13 residues. CDR3 protein: CSVEPQSADTQYL. The CDR3 DNA is TGCAGCGTTGAGCCCCAGTCCGCAGATACGCAGTATCTT.